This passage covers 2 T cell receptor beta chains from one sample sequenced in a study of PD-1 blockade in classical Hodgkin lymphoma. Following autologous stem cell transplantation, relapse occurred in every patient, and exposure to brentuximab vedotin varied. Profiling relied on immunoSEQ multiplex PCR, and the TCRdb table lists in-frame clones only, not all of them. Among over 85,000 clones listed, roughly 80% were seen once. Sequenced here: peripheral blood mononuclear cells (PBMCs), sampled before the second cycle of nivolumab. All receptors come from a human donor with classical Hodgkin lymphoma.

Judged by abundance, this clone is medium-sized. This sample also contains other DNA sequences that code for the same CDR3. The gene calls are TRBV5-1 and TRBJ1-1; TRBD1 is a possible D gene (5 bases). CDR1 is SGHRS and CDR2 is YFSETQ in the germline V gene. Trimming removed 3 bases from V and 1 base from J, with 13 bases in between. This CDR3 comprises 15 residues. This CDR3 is CASSSGGAKNTEAFF. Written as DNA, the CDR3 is TGCGCCAGCAGCTCGGGAGGGGCAAAGAACACTGAAGCTTTCTTT. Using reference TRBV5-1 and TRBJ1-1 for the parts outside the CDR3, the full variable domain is KAGVTQTPRYLIKTRGQQVTLSCSPISGHRSVSWYQQTPGQGLQFLFEYFSETQRNKGNFPGRFSGRQFSNSRSEMNVSTLELGDSALYLCASSSGGAKNTEAFFGQGTRLTVV.

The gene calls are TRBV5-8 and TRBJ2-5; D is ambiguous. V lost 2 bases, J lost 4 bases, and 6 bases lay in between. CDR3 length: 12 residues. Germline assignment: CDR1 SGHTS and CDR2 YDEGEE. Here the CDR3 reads CASSFLLETQYF. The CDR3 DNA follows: TGTGCCAGCAGCTTCTTGTTAGAGACCCAGTACTTC.